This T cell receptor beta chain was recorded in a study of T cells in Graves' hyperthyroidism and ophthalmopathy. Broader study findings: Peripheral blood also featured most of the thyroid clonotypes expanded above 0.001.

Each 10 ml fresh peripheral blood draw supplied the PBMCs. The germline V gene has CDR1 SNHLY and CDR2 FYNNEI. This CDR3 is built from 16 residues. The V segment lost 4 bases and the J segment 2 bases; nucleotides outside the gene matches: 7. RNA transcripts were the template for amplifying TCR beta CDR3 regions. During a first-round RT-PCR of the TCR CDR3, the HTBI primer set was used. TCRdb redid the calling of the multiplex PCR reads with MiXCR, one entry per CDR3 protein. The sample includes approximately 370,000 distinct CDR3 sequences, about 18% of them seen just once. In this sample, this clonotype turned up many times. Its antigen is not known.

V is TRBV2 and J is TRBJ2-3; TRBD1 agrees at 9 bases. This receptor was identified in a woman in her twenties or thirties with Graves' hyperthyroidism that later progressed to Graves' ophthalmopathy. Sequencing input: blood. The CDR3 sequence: CASSGLDRGATDTQYF. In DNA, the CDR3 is TGTGCCAGCAGTGGTTTGGACAGGGGAGCCACAGATACGCAGTATTTT.